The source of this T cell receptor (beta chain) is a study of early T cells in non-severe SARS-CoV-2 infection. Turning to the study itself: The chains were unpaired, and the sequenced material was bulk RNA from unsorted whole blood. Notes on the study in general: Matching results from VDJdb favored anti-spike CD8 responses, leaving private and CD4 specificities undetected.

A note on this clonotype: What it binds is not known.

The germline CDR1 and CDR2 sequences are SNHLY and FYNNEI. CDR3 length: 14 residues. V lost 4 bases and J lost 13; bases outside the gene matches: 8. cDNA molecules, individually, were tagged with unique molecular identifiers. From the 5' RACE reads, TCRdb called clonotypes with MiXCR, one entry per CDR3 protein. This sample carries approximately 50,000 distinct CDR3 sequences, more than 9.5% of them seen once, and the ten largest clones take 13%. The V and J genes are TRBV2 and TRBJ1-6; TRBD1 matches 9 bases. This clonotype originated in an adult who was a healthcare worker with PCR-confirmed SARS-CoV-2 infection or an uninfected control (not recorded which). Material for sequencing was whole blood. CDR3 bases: TGTGCCAGCAGTGTTGTGGGACAGGGAGTTCCCCTCCACTTT. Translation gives CASSVVGQGVPLHF.